This T cell receptor beta chain comes out of a study of blood T cells in healthy people across ages. Points from the study as a whole: Versus aged donors, long-lived donors had higher diversity and more naive CD4+ cells. Roughly linearly, TCR beta diversity per million T cells fell as age increased. Higher naive T cell percentage went strongly together with higher TCR beta diversity.

The CDR3 length is 14 residues. With V trimmed by 5 bases and J by 2 bases, 3 bases remained unmatched. Germline V lookup: CDR1 MDHEN, CDR2 SYDVKM. Details on this clonotype: The antigen remains unidentified.

PCR was performed a second time for about 7 to 12 cycles using a sample-barcoded 5' primer and a J-beta primer mix. From the 5' RACE reads, TCRdb called clonotypes with MiXCR, one entry per CDR3 protein. The sample includes hundreds of thousands of distinct CDR3 sequences, approximately 49% of them seen just once. Staff drew 8 to 10 milliliters of peripheral blood from each donor. This clonotype was sampled from a woman aged 55-69 years in good health. Sequenced sample: blood. This chain joins TRBV28 and TRBJ2-7, with TRBD2 matching over 10 bases. This CDR3 is CASSVAGGTYEQYF. The CDR3 DNA reads as TGTGCCAGCAGTGTAGCGGGAGGAACCTACGAGCAGTACTTC.